This passage covers 23 T cell receptor beta chains from one sample sequenced in a study of T-cell memory formation after mild COVID-19. From the 5' RACE reads, TCRdb called clonotypes with MiXCR, one entry per CDR3 protein. The repertoire includes 150,000 to 200,000 distinct CDR3 sequences, around 15% of them detected once, and 2% to 2.5% sits in the top ten. Sequenced input: PBMCs or a T cell subset sorted from them (not recorded which). The receptors originated from an adult woman who had mild COVID-19 (a few samples of this study predate the infection). Cell type and time point are not known.

This clonotype was seen a few times. The chain couples TRBV18 to TRBJ2-4, with D maybe TRBD2 (6 bases). This CDR3 comprises 15 residues. V gave up 3 bases and J gave up 6 bases, with 15 bases separating them. CDR1 is KGHSH and CDR2 is LQKENI in the germline V gene. Here the CDR3 reads CASSPLGTGGNIQYF. For the CDR3, the DNA is TGTGCCAGCTCACCCCTTGGGACTGGGGGAAACATTCAGTACTTC.

Remarks on this clonotype: The junction does not match germline at one end; this may be a read error. The rearrangement uses TRBV5-1 and TRBJ2-1, with 7 bases fitting TRBD2. Germline V lookup: CDR1 SGHRS, CDR2 YFSETQ. This CDR3 has 15 residues. CDR3 region: CASSLGGRSSNEQFF. The CDR3, as DNA: TGCGCCAGCAGCCTGGGCGGGAGATCCTCCAATGAGCAGTTCTTC.

The chain has TRBV12-3 or TRBV12-4 and TRBJ2-1; 7 nucleotides align to TRBD2. V dropped 7 bases and J dropped 2; count of bases not matched to a gene: 5. The CDR3 has 14 residues. CDR3 DNA: TGTGCCAGCAATGCGGGAGAGGCCTACAATGAGCAGTTCTTC. It yields the protein CASNAGEAYNEQFF.

The chain joins TRBV5-6 to TRBJ2-6; weak D call: TRBD1 (6 bases). In germline, CDR1 is SGHDT, CDR2 YYEEEE. CDR3 length equals 17 residues. The ends were cut back, 3 bases at V and 2 bases at J, with 15 bases in the middle. The CDR3 spells CASSYALRGAGANVLTF. Here the CDR3 DNA reads TGTGCCAGCAGCTACGCACTCAGGGGCGCTGGGGCCAACGTCCTGACTTTC.

A few counts support this clonotype. The chain has TRBV5-1 and TRBJ2-5, with D unresolved. Looked up from germline, CDR1 is SGHRS and CDR2 is YFSETQ. The CDR3 spans 13 residues. Trimming removed 0 bases from V and 5 bases from J, with 8 bases in between. The CDR3 DNA follows: TGCGCCAGCAGCTTGGGGGATTCGGAGACCCAGTACTTC. Residues: CASSLGDSETQYF.

This clonotype turned up a few times. The rearrangement uses TRBV15 and TRBJ1-5, with D unresolved. CDR3 length equals 14 residues. From germline, CDR1 is LNHNV and CDR2 YYDKDF (reference sequence). Trimming left V 2 bases short and J 2 bases short, with 7 bases between. The CDR3 here is CATSRPEGNQPQHF. The CDR3 DNA is TGTGCCACCAGCAGACCAGAGGGCAATCAGCCCCAGCATTTT.

The V call is TRBV7-2, the J call TRBJ2-1; TRBD2 aligns across 8 bases. Germline V CDR1 and CDR2: SGHTA, FQGNSA. J lost 1 base, V lost 5 bases, and 7 bases had no gene match. CDR3 length: 16 residues. The CDR3 loop is CASSRVSGGSYNEQFF. Written as DNA, the CDR3 is TGTGCCAGCAGCAGGGTAAGCGGGGGTTCCTACAATGAGCAGTTCTTC.

This clonotype was observed a handful of times. The chain uses TRBV19 and TRBJ1-1; TRBD1 agrees at 10 bases. Germline values: CDR1 LNHDA, CDR2 SQIVND (reference sequence). The CDR3 consists of 16 residues. V gave up 8 bases and J gave up 4 bases; unmatched junction bases: 13. CDR3: CASRNRDRGLGTEAFF. The CDR3 DNA sequence: TGTGCCAGTCGGAACCGGGACAGGGGCTTGGGCACTGAAGCTTTCTTT.

The genes are TRBV5-1 and TRBJ1-6; D is undetermined. The germline V gene encodes CDR1 SGHRS and CDR2 YFSETQ. CDR3 length: 14 amino acids. V was cut by 2 bases and J by 9 bases, with 12 bases left in between. CDR3 region: CASSFTGPGSPLHF. CDR3 DNA sequence: TGCGCCAGCAGCTTCACCGGGCCCGGTTCACCCCTCCACTTT.

This chain uses TRBV12-3 or TRBV12-4 with TRBJ2-5; 14 bases map to TRBD2. Trimming at V came to 6 bases and at J to 5 bases, leaving 26 bases not matched to a gene. This CDR3 has 22 amino acids. CDR3 loop: CASRAQRRPGLAGVYGVETQYF. CDR3 nucleotide sequence: TGTGCCAGCAGGGCCCAGCGCCGACCGGGACTAGCGGGAGTGTATGGTGTCGAGACCCAGTACTTC.

In this sample, this clonotype turned up a few times. The chain links TRBV3-1 to TRBJ1-1, with D possibly being TRBD1 (6 bases). The length of the CDR3 is 13 residues. V was trimmed by 4 bases and J by 8 bases, leaving 14 bases between them. From germline, CDR1 is LGHDT and CDR2 YNNKEL (reference sequence). The CDR3, as DNA: TGTGCCAGCAGCCCCCAACAGGGCCCCGAAGCTTTCTTT. This codes for CASSPQQGPEAFF.

This clonotype appeared a few times. CDR3 loop: CATSIRTGLNYGYTF. The CDR3 DNA is TGTGCCACCAGCATTAGGACAGGTTTGAACTATGGCTACACCTTC. The chain uses TRBV15 and TRBJ1-2; TRBD1 agrees at 7 bases. This CDR3 comprises 15 residues. Unmatched junction bases numbered 7, after V lost 4 bases and J lost 2 bases. Germline V gives CDR1 LNHNV, CDR2 YYDKDF (reference sequence).

This clonotype was observed a handful of times. This CDR3 is CSVPSGGGALEETQYF. Written as DNA, the CDR3 is TGCAGCGTGCCCTCCGGCGGGGGGGCTCTTGAAGAGACCCAGTACTTC. V is TRBV29-1 and J is TRBJ2-5; 9 bases line up with TRBD2. CDR1 and CDR2 (germline): SQVTM, ANQGSEA. The CDR3 is made up of 16 amino acids. Unmatched junction bases numbered 14, after V lost 6 bases and J lost 3 bases.

This clonotype showed up just once. The rearrangement links TRBV18 to TRBJ1-1; D is uncertain. V lost 3 bases and J lost 7, with 12 bases in between. The CDR3 is 13 amino acids. Germline-derived CDR1 and CDR2 are KGHSH and LQKENI. CDR3 sequence reads: CASSPFTGIEAFF. In DNA form, the CDR3 reads TGTGCCAGCTCACCCTTTACGGGCATTGAAGCTTTCTTT.

V is TRBV29-1 and J is TRBJ2-1; no clear D. Germline values: CDR1 SQVTM, CDR2 ANQGSEA. The CDR3 consists of 14 residues. V lost 7 bases and J 0 bases, leaving 13 bases between the germline ends. CDR3 region: CSAMSLGSYNEQFF. Written as DNA, the CDR3 is TGCAGCGCCATGAGCTTGGGCTCCTACAATGAGCAGTTCTTC.

This clonotype appeared a few times. This chain joins TRBV6-5 and TRBJ2-3; a possible D gene is TRBD1 (5 bases). V was trimmed by 6 bases and J by 5 bases, leaving 6 bases between them. Germline V gene sequence: CDR1 MNHEY, CDR2 SVGAGI. The CDR3 is 11 amino acids. CDR3 protein: CASRQGDTQYF. CDR3 nucleotide sequence: TGTGCCAGCAGGCAGGGAGATACGCAGTATTTT.

The chain employs TRBV3-1 and TRBJ2-5; no firm D call. CDR1 is LGHDT and CDR2 is YNNKEL in the germline V gene (reference sequence). The CDR3 is 14 amino acids. V was cut by 3 bases and J by 2 bases, with 10 bases left in between. The CDR3 DNA is TGTGCCAGCAGCCAGAGAAGCAAACAAGAGACCCAGTACTTC. Its translation: CASSQRSKQETQYF.

The V call is TRBV12-3 or TRBV12-4, the J call TRBJ1-2; 7 bases agree with TRBD1. The CDR3 totals 16 residues. V shed 0 bases, J shed 3 bases, and the junction held 7 bases outside the gene matches. In nucleotides, the CDR3 is TGTGCCAGCAGTTTAGCCGCCTACAGGGGCTACTATGGCTACACCTTC. It yields the protein CASSLAAYRGYYGYTF.

This clonotype came up a few times. The chain recombines TRBV5-1 with TRBJ1-2; no clear D. The CDR3 consists of 13 residues. V was shortened by 3 bases and J by 3 bases, with 9 bases between the two germline ends. The germline V gene has CDR1 SGHRS and CDR2 YFSETQ. CDR3 amino acids: CASSSTGDYGYTF. CDR3 in DNA: TGCGCCAGCAGCTCCACTGGGGACTATGGCTACACCTTC.

This clonotype was seen more than once but under ten times. The chain has TRBV7-9 and TRBJ2-1; TRBD2 aligns across 7 bases. Germline V gene sequence: CDR1 SEHNR, CDR2 FQNEAQ (reference sequence). This CDR3 region has 16 residues. Trimming took 2 bases from V and 2 from J; bases not matched to a gene: 6. The CDR3 DNA sequence: TGTGCCAGCAGCTTAATGTCTAGCGGTCCCTACAATGAGCAGTTCTTC. As protein: CASSLMSSGPYNEQFF.

V and J are TRBV20-1 and TRBJ1-5; D gene ambiguous. V lost 0 bases, J lost 11 bases, and 14 bases lay in between. This CDR3 has 13 residues. CDR1 and CDR2 from the germline V gene are DFQATT and SNEGSKA (reference sequence). The CDR3: CSAREPQALTQHF. CDR3 sequence (DNA): TGCAGTGCTAGAGAGCCGCAGGCCCTCACCCAGCATTTT.

The chain couples TRBV3-1 to TRBJ1-3; D unclear. In germline, CDR1 is LGHDT, CDR2 YNNKEL (reference sequence). V was pared by 0 bases and J by 2 bases, with 5 bases between. The length of the CDR3 is 14 residues. CDR3 sequence reads: CASSQDGAGNTIYF. The CDR3 DNA follows: TGTGCCAGCAGCCAAGACGGCGCTGGAAACACCATATATTTT.

The chain couples TRBV6-6 to TRBJ2-1, with 9 positions matching TRBD1. Losses at the gene ends were 0 bases for V and 9 bases for J; bases not matched to a gene: 9. CDR1 and CDR2 from the germline V gene are MNHNY and SVGAGI (reference sequence). The CDR3 runs to 16 residues. DNA for the CDR3: TGTGCCAGCAGTTACTCGGGGGATACAGGGGGCGTTGAGCAGTTCTTC. The encoded protein is CASSYSGDTGGVEQFF.